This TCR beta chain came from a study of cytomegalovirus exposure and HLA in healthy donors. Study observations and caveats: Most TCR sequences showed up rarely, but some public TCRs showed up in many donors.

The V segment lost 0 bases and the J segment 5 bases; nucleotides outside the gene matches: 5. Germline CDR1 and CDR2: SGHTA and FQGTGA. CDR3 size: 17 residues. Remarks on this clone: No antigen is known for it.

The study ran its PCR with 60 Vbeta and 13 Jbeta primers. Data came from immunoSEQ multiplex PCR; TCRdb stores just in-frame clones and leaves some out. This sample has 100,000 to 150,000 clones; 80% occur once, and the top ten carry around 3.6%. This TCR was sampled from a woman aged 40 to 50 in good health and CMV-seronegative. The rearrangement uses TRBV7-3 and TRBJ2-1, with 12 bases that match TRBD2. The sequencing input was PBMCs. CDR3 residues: CASSLTASGREDNEQFF. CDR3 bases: TGTGCCAGCAGCTTAACGGCTAGCGGGAGGGAAGACAATGAGCAGTTCTTC.